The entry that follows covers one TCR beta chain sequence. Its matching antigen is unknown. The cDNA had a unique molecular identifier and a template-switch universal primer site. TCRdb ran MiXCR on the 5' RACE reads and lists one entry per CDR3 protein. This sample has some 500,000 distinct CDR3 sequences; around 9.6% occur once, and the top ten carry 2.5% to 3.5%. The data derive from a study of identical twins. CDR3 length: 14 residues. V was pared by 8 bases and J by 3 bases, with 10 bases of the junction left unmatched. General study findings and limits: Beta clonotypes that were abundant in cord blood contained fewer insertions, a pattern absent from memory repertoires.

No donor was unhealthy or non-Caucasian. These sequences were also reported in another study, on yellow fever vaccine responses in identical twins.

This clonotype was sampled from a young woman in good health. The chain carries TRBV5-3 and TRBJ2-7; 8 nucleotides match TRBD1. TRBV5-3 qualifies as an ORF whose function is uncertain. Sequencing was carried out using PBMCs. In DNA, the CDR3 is TGTGCCAGGAGCCAAGGACAGGGCTACTACGAGCAGTACTTC. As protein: CARSQGQGYYEQYF.